This TCR beta chain was profiled in a study of cytomegalovirus exposure and HLA in healthy donors. CDR1 and CDR2 from the germline V gene are SGHDN and FVKESK. J gave up 3 bases and V 1 base, and 3 bases lay outside the gene matches. The CDR3 is made up of 15 amino acids. Notes on the study in general: V- and J-gene trimming of TCR beta was linked (in a later analysis) to a missense DCLRE1C variant.

To note about this clone: Its cognate antigen is unknown.

60 Vbeta and 13 Jbeta primers were used in PCR. Sequenced by immunoSEQ multiplex PCR; TCRdb stores in-frame clones only, minus some. This table has 180,000 or so clones, about 9% appearing once. This rearrangement joins TRBV14 to TRBJ2-1; 7 bases match TRBD2. Specimen: PBMCs. This sequence originates from a woman in her twenties or thirties in good health and CMV-seropositive. The CDR3 region is CASSQGLAVYNEQFF. CDR3 sequence (DNA): TGTGCCAGCAGCCAAGGGCTAGCGGTCTACAATGAGCAGTTCTTC.